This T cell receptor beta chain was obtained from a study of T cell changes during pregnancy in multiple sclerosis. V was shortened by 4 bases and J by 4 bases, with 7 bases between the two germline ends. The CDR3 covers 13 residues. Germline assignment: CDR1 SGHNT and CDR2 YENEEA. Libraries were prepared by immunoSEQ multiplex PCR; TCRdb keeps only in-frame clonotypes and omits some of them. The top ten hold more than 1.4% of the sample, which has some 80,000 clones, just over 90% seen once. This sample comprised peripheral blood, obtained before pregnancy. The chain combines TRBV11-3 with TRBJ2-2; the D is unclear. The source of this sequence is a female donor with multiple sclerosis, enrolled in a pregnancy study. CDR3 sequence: CASSSPRTGELFF. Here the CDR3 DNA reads TGTGCCAGCAGCTCACCGCGCACCGGGGAGCTGTTTTTT.